Listed below are T cell receptor beta chains from one sample, sequenced in a study of cytomegalovirus exposure and HLA in healthy donors. Here immunoSEQ multiplex PCR was the method, and the copy in TCRdb shows in-frame clones only, minus some. Of 99,000 or so clones listed, roughly four fifths were seen once; the top ten hold around 3.6%. Specimen: PBMCs. These receptors were collected from a female donor in good health and CMV-seropositive. Both conserved end residues are part of each CDR3. Fields, in order: CDR3 protein, CDR3 DNA, D gene, J gene, clone size, V gene. D genes are given only for firm matches. A row's size may be missing; if present it is once, few, many or a size class.

cdr3_aa: CASSEGTGPGEF; cdr3_nt: TGTGCCAGCAGCGAGGGGACAGGGCCGGGGGAATTT; d_call: TRBD1; j_call: TRBJ1-4; clone_size: few; v_call: TRBV7-9
cdr3_aa: CASSRDKNTGELFF; cdr3_nt: TGTGCCAGCAGTCGGGACAAAAACACCGGGGAGCTGTTTTTT; d_call: NA; j_call: TRBJ2-2; clone_size: NA; v_call: TRBV2
cdr3_aa: CASSFTPSAGRVNTEAFF; cdr3_nt: TGTGCCAGCAGCTTTACGCCCAGCGCTGGCAGGGTGAACACTGAAGCTTTCTTT; d_call: NA; j_call: TRBJ1-1; clone_size: few; v_call: TRBV7-9
cdr3_aa: CASTTPGGRTEAFF; cdr3_nt: TGTGCCAGCACCACCCCAGGGGGAAGGACTGAAGCTTTCTTT; d_call: TRBD1; j_call: TRBJ1-1; clone_size: NA; v_call: TRBV7-9
cdr3_aa: CASSQATTGPMNTEAFF; cdr3_nt: TGCGCCAGCAGCCAAGCAACGACAGGGCCAATGAACACTGAAGCTTTCTTT; d_call: TRBD1; j_call: TRBJ1-1; clone_size: NA; v_call: TRBV4-1
cdr3_aa: CASSSRTGKYEQYF; cdr3_nt: TGTGCCAGCAGCTCACGGACGGGAAAATACGAGCAGTACTTC; d_call: NA; j_call: TRBJ2-7; clone_size: NA; v_call: TRBV7-6
cdr3_aa: CAISELRGVKNEQFF; cdr3_nt: TGTGCCATCAGTGAGTTGCGGGGGGTCAAAAATGAGCAGTTCTTC; d_call: TRBD2; j_call: TRBJ2-1; clone_size: NA; v_call: TRBV10-3
cdr3_aa: CASSYGQNTEAFF; cdr3_nt: TGTGCCAGCAGTTACGGACAGAACACTGAAGCTTTCTTT; d_call: NA; j_call: TRBJ1-1; clone_size: NA; v_call: TRBV6-5
cdr3_aa: CASSVGQQDTQYF; cdr3_nt: TGTGCCAGCAGCGTCGGACAGCAAGATACGCAGTATTTT; d_call: NA; j_call: TRBJ2-3; clone_size: NA; v_call: TRBV7-6
cdr3_aa: CASSSLGARDNSPLHF; cdr3_nt: TGTGCCAGCAGCTCCCTAGGAGCACGGGATAATTCACCCCTCCACTTT; d_call: NA; j_call: TRBJ1-6; clone_size: NA; v_call: TRBV5-6
cdr3_aa: CASSGPGLASTDTQYF; cdr3_nt: TGTGCCAGCAGTGGACCGGGACTAGCCAGCACAGATACGCAGTATTTT; d_call: TRBD2; j_call: TRBJ2-3; clone_size: NA; v_call: TRBV2
cdr3_aa: CASSGGREFNEQFF; cdr3_nt: TGTGCCAGTAGTGGCGGGAGGGAGTTCAATGAGCAGTTCTTC; d_call: TRBD2; j_call: TRBJ2-1; clone_size: NA; v_call: TRBV19
cdr3_aa: CASSANAGRRYNEQFF; cdr3_nt: TGTGCCAGCAGCGCTAACGCGGGGAGAAGGTACAATGAGCAGTTCTTC; d_call: NA; j_call: TRBJ2-1; clone_size: NA; v_call: TRBV7-9
cdr3_aa: CATSRDAVLTGGAYYGYTF; cdr3_nt: TGTGCCACCAGCAGAGATGCCGTCCTCACAGGGGGCGCATACTATGGCTACACCTTC; d_call: TRBD1; j_call: TRBJ1-2; clone_size: NA; v_call: TRBV15
cdr3_aa: CAGSGIPNTEAFF; cdr3_nt: TGTGCCGGCTCGGGGATCCCAAACACTGAAGCTTTCTTT; d_call: NA; j_call: TRBJ1-1; clone_size: NA; v_call: TRBV6-1
cdr3_aa: CASSIPRTGVFTGELFF; cdr3_nt: TGTGCCAGTAGTATACCCCGGACAGGGGTTTTCACCGGGGAGCTGTTTTTT; d_call: TRBD1; j_call: TRBJ2-2; clone_size: NA; v_call: TRBV19
cdr3_aa: CASSPGTGGTDTQYF; cdr3_nt: TGTGCCAGCAGTCCCGGGACAGGGGGCACAGATACGCAGTATTTT; d_call: TRBD1; j_call: TRBJ2-3; clone_size: once; v_call: TRBV27
cdr3_aa: CASSLTPDSYNEQFF; cdr3_nt: TGTGCCAGCAGCTTAACACCCGACTCCTACAATGAGCAGTTCTTC; d_call: NA; j_call: TRBJ2-1; clone_size: NA; v_call: TRBV9
cdr3_aa: CAWRTGDNSPLHF; cdr3_nt: TGTGCCTGGAGGACAGGGGATAATTCACCCCTCCACTTT; d_call: TRBD1; j_call: TRBJ1-6; clone_size: NA; v_call: TRBV30
cdr3_aa: CASSGWTPTSTDTQYF; cdr3_nt: TGTGCCAGCAGTGGCTGGACACCGACTAGCACAGATACGCAGTATTTT; d_call: NA; j_call: TRBJ2-3; clone_size: NA; v_call: TRBV2
cdr3_aa: CASRGTVAYGYTF; cdr3_nt: TGTGCCAGCAGGGGGACTGTTGCCTATGGCTACACCTTC; d_call: NA; j_call: TRBJ1-2; clone_size: NA; v_call: TRBV2
cdr3_aa: CASGFSTLRDRAPTGGYTF; cdr3_nt: TGTGCTAGTGGTTTTTCAACCCTCCGGGACAGGGCCCCGACTGGGGGCTACACCTTC; d_call: TRBD1; j_call: TRBJ1-2; clone_size: few; v_call: TRBV12-5
cdr3_aa: CASRRRTGEYEQYF; cdr3_nt: TGTGCCAGTAGACGGAGGACAGGAGAGTACGAGCAGTACTTC; d_call: TRBD1; j_call: TRBJ2-7; clone_size: NA; v_call: TRBV19
cdr3_aa: CASSYSLSCEQYF; cdr3_nt: TGTGCCAGCAGTTACTCCTTGTCGTGCGAGCAGTACTTC; d_call: NA; j_call: TRBJ2-7; clone_size: NA; v_call: TRBV6-5
cdr3_aa: CASSEYSTNYGYTF; cdr3_nt: TGTGCCAGCAGTGAATATTCCACTAACTATGGCTACACCTTC; d_call: NA; j_call: TRBJ1-2; clone_size: NA; v_call: TRBV25-1